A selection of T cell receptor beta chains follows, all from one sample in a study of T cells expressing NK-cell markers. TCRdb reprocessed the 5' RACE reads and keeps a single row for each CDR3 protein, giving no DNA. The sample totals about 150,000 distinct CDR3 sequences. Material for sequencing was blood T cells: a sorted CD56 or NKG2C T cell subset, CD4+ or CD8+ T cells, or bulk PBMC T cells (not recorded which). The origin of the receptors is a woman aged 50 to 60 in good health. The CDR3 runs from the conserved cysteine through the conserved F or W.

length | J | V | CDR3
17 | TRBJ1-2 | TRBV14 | CASSQVLQGLIDYGYTF
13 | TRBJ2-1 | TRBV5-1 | CASSSGKDNEQFF
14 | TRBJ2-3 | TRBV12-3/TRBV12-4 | CASSLTSYTDTQYF
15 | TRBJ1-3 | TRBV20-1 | CSAKDILTSGNTIYF
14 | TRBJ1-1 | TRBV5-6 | CASRLGQLDTEAFF
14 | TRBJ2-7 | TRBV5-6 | CASSQMDSSYEQYF
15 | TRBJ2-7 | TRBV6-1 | CASSELGGALYEQYF
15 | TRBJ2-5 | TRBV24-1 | CATSDPVGGLETQYF
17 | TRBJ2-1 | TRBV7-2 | CASSLAPGLATQREQFF
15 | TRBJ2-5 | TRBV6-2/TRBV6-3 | CASSSKRERQETQYF
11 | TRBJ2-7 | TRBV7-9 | CASGELYEQYF
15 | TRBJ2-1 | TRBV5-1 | CASSLSRSSYNEQFF
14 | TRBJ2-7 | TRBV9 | CASSRWEAAYEQYF
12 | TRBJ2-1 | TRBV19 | CASSIGELEQFF
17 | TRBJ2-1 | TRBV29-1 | CSVVGTAFSSGYNEQFF
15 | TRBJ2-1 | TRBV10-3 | CAISDRVSVNNEQFF
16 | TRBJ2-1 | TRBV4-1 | CASSQVFAGGDNEQFF
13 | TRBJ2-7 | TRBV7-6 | CASVDESSYEQYF
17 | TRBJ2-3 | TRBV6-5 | CASSSSVTSASTDTQYF
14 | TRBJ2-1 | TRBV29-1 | CSVGGSGRIYEQFF
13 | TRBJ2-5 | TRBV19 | CASSPGPGETQYF
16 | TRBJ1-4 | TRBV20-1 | CSASGGAWATNEKLFF
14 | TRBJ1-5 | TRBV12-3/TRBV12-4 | CASSVFLKTGDAHF
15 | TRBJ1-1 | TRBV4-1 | CASSQDFGQGLEAFF
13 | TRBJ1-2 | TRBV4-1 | CASRGQGLYGYTF
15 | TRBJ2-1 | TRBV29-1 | CSVSSLGVSYNEQFF
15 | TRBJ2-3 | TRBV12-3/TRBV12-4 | CASSPFSGVTDTQYF
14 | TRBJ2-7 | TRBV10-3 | CAISTFGGSYEQYF
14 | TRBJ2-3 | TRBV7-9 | CASSSWGRTDTQYF
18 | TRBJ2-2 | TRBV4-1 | CASSGRLADLSNTGELFF
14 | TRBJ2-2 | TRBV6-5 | CASFADRRSGELFF
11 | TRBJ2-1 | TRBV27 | CASTYGRRQFF
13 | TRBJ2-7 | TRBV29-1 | CSVNWRGSYEQYF
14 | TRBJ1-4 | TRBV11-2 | CASSLGQSNEKLFF
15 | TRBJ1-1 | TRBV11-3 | CASSVRDPPNTEAFF
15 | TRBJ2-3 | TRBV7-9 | CASSLTSASTDTQYF
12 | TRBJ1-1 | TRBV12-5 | CASGLGVTEAFF
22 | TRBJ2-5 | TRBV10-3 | CAIGPGGGIVATSGNNRGTQYF
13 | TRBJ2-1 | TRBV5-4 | CASSGQGLDEQFF
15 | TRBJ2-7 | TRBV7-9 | CASSWLTGERMEQYF
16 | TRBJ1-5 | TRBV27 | CASSLSGGASNQPQHF
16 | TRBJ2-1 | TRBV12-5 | CASGLTGTNPYNEQFF
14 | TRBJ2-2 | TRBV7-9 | CASRGQLNTGELFF
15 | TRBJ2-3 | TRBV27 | CASSLYPQGTDTQYF
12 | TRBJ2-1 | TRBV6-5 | CASSDPGYEQFF